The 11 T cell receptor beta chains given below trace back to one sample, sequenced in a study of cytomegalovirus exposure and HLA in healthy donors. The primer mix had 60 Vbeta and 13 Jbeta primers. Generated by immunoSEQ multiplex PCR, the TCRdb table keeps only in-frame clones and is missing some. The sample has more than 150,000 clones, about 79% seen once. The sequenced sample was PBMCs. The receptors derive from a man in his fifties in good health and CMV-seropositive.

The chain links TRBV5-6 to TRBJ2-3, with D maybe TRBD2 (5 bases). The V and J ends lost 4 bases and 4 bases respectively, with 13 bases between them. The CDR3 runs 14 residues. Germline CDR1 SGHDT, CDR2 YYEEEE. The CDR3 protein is CASSLDSGADTQYF. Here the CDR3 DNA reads TGTGCCAGCAGCCTGGACTCCGGGGCAGATACGCAGTATTTT.

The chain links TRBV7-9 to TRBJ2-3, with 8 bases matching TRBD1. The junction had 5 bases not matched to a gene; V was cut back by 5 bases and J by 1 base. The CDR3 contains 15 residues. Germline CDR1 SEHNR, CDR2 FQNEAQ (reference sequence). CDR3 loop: CASSPGGLGTDTQYF. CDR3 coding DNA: TGTGCCAGCAGCCCAGGGGGCTTGGGCACAGATACGCAGTATTTT.

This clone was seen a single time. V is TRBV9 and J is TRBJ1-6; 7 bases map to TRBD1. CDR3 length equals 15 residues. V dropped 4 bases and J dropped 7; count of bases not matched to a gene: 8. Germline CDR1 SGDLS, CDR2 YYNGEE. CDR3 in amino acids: CASSSPGTVNSPLHF. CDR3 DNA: TGTGCCAGCAGCTCCCCCGGGACAGTCAATTCACCCCTCCACTTT.

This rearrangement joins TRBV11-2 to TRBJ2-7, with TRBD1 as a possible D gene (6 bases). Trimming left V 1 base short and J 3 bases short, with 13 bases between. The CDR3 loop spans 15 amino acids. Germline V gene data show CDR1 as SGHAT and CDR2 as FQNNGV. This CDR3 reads CASSLAGDQRYEQYF. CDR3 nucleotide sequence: TGTGCCAGCAGCTTAGCAGGGGACCAACGCTACGAGCAGTACTTC.

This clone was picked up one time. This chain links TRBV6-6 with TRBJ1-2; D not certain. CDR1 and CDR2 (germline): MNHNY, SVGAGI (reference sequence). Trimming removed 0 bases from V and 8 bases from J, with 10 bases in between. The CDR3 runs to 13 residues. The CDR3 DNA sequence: TGTGCCAGCAGTTACTCCCCCTCGGGGGGCTACACCTTC. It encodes CASSYSPSGGYTF.

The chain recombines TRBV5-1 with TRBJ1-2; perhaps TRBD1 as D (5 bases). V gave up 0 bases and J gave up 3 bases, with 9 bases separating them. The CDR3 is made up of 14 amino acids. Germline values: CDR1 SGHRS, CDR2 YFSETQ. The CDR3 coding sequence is TGCGCCAGCAGCTTGGCCAGGGATGACTATGGCTACACCTTC. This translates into CASSLARDDYGYTF.

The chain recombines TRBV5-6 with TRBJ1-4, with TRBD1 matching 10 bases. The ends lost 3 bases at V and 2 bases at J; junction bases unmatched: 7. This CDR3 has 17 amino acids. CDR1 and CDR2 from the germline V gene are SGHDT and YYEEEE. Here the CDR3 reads CASSWSRDRGTNEKLFF. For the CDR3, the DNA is TGTGCCAGCAGCTGGTCCCGGGACAGGGGTACTAATGAAAAACTGTTTTTT.

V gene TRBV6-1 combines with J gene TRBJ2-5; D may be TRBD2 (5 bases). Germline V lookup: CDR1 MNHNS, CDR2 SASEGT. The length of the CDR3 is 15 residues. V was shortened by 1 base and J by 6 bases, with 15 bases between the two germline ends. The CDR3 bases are TGTGCCAGCAGTGAAGTTGAGGGCCCCGTAAAGACCCAGTACTTC. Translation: CASSEVEGPVKTQYF.

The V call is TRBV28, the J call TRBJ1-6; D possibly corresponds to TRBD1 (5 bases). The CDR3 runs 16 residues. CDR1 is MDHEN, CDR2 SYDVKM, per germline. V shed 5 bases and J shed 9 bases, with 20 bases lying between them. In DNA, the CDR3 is TGTGCCAGCAGTGTACCAGGGCTTGGGGTCGGTTCACCCCTCCACTTT. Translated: CASSVPGLGVGSPLHF.

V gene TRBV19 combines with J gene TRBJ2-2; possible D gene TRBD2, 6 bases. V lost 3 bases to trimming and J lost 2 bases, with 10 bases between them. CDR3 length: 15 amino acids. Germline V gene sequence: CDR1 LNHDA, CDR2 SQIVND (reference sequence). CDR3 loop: CASSMPGVNTGELFF. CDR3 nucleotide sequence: TGTGCCAGTAGTATGCCGGGGGTAAACACCGGGGAGCTGTTTTTT.

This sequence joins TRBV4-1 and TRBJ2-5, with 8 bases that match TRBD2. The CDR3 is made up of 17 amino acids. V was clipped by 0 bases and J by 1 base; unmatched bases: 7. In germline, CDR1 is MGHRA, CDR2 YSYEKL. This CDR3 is CASSQDLVAGTQETQYF. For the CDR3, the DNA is TGCGCCAGCAGCCAAGATTTGGTAGCGGGGACCCAAGAGACCCAGTACTTC.